The 30 T cell receptor beta chains below were found in one sample sequenced in a study of blood T cell repertoires in COVID-19. Profiling relied on immunoSEQ multiplex PCR, and the TCRdb table lists in-frame clones only, not all of them. This table holds fewer than 250,000 clones, 80% to 90% found once. The material sequenced was PBMCs or T cells enriched from blood (not recorded which). The receptor set was obtained from a middle-aged woman with acute COVID-19.

The chain uses TRBV5-1 and TRBJ2-7, with 9 bases identical to TRBD1. Germline lookup yields CDR1 SGHRS and CDR2 YFSETQ. V lost 6 bases to trimming and J lost 5 bases; unmatched junction nucleotides: 12. This CDR3 region has 15 residues. The CDR3, as DNA: TGCGCCAGCACGATTAATGACAGGGGGTTCCACGAGCAGTACTTC. This translates into CASTINDRGFHEQYF. The whole variable domain, remainder taken from reference TRBV5-1 and TRBJ2-7, is KAGVTQTPRYLIKTRGQQVTLSCSPISGHRSVSWYQQTPGQGLQFLFEYFSETQRNKGNFPGRFSGRQFSNSRSEMNVSTLELGDSALYLCASTINDRGFHEQYFGPGTRLTVT.

CDR3 DNA: TGTGCCAGCAGTGAGGAGCGCTCCTACAATGAGCAGTTCTTC. Translated: CASSEERSYNEQFF. The V gene is TRBV27, the J gene TRBJ2-1; D gene uncertain. V lost 5 bases and J lost 0, with 8 bases in between. The germline V gene encodes CDR1 MNHEY and CDR2 SMNVEV (reference sequence). This CDR3 has 14 residues.

The table lists this clone with a few counts. The CDR3 DNA follows: TGCGCCAGTTCAAAAGGGGGCTCAGACCAAAGCTCCTACGAGCAGTACTTC. Residues: CASSKGGSDQSSYEQYF. The chain joins TRBV5-1 to TRBJ2-7; TRBD1 matches 7 bases. Germline CDR1 reads SGHRS; CDR2 reads YFSETQ. CDR3 length: 17 amino acids. The V gene end was trimmed by 8 bases and the J gene end by 0 bases; junction bases not matched to a gene: 17.

The rearrangement uses TRBV4-1 and TRBJ2-7; TRBD2 aligns across 10 bases. After removal of 6 bases from V and 2 bases from J, the junction contained 13 bases not matched to a gene. Germline CDR1 and CDR2: MGHRA and YSYEKL. The length of the CDR3 is 17 residues. CDR3 nucleotide sequence: TGCGCCAGCAGGGACGGGGGTCTAGCGGGAGCTACCTACGAGCAGTACTTC. Protein product: CASRDGGLAGATYEQYF.

This sequence joins TRBV5-1 and TRBJ1-5; 10 bases are shared with TRBD1. CDR1 is SGHRS and CDR2 is YFSETQ in the germline V gene. This CDR3 has 16 amino acids. V lost 3 bases, J lost 2 bases, and 5 bases stayed unmatched. The CDR3 DNA is TGCGCCAGCAGCTCCGAAGGACAGGGGGGCAATCAGCCCCAGCATTTT. Protein sequence: CASSSEGQGGNQPQHF.

The rearrangement links TRBV7-8 to TRBJ1-2; 7 nucleotides line up with TRBD1. This CDR3 contains 17 residues. Germline V gives CDR1 SGHVS, CDR2 FQNEAQ. V lost 0 bases to trimming and J lost 4 bases; unmatched junction nucleotides: 11. In DNA form, the CDR3 reads TGTGCCAGCAGCTTAGCGCCAGGGGGGCGGTTCGGCTATGGCTACACCTTC. This codes for CASSLAPGGRFGYGYTF.

The chain joins TRBV4-3 to TRBJ2-7; weak D call: TRBD2 (7 bases). Per germline, CDR1 LGHNA and CDR2 YSLEER. The CDR3 runs to 14 residues. Trimming took off 1 base at V and 6 bases at J, with 13 bases between the two ends. In nucleotides, the CDR3 is TGCGCCAGCAGCCAAGGGGGGCGCGGGGGCGAGCAGTACTTC. Its protein is CASSQGGRGGEQYF.

The gene calls are TRBV7-9 and TRBJ2-1, with 8 positions matching TRBD2. The CDR3 length is 14 residues. V was clipped by 1 base and J by 9 bases; unmatched bases: 5. CDR1 is SEHNR and CDR2 is FQNEAQ in the germline V gene (reference sequence). The DNA of the CDR3 is TGTGCCAGCAGCTTAGAAGCGGGAGTGACTGAGCAGTTCTTC. Translated, it gives CASSLEAGVTEQFF.

CDR3 sequence (DNA): TGTGCCAGCAGCACCGATCCCAGGGTTGGCACTGGGGCCAACGTCCTGACTTTC. This gives the protein CASSTDPRVGTGANVLTF. The chain combines TRBV11-2 with TRBJ2-6; TRBD1 might be the D (5 bases). CDR3 length: 18 residues. Trimming pared 5 bases from V and 2 bases from J, leaving 19 bases between. CDR1 and CDR2 (germline): SGHAT, FQNNGV.

The chain employs TRBV7-2 and TRBJ1-1, with D tentatively TRBD1 (5 bases). V shed 5 bases and J shed 2 bases, with 12 bases lying between them. Germline CDR1 SGHTA, CDR2 FQGNSA. CDR3 length: 14 residues. This CDR3 reads CASSPDSRNTEAFF. CDR3 nucleotide sequence: TGTGCCAGCAGCCCAGACAGTAGAAACACTGAAGCTTTCTTT.

V gene TRBV28 combines with J gene TRBJ2-3; D perhaps matches TRBD2 (6 bases). CDR1 MDHEN and CDR2 SYDVKM come from the germline V gene. CDR3 length: 13 amino acids. Trimming took off 5 bases at V and 4 bases at J, with 10 bases between the two ends. CDR3 sequence reads: CASSGSSADTQYF. Here the CDR3 DNA reads TGTGCCAGCAGTGGGTCTAGCGCAGATACGCAGTATTTT. Supplemented by reference TRBV28 and TRBJ2-3, the full variable domain reads DVKVTQSSRYLVKRTGEKVFLECVQDMDHENMFWYRQDPGLGLRLIYFSYDVKMKEKGDIPEGYSVSREKKERFSLILESASTNQTSMYLCASSGSSADTQYFGPGTRLTVL.

This chain links TRBV7-3 with TRBJ2-6, with a possible D match to TRBD1 (6 bases). Germline loops: CDR1 SGHTA, CDR2 FQGTGA. CDR3 length equals 17 residues. Trimming removed 6 bases from V and 0 bases from J, with 15 bases in between. CDR3 protein: CASRRTETDSGANVLTF. CDR3 sequence (DNA): TGTGCCAGCAGGCGGACAGAAACCGACTCTGGGGCCAACGTCCTGACTTTC. The variable domain in full, completed from reference TRBV7-3 and TRBJ2-6, reads GAGVSQTPSNKVTEKGKYVELRCDPISGHTALYWYRQSLGQGPEFLIYFQGTGAADDSGLPNDRFFAVRPEGSVSTLKIQRTERGDSAVYLCASRRTETDSGANVLTFGAGSRLTVL.

This chain joins TRBV4-2 and TRBJ2-1, with 11 bases lining up with TRBD2. CDR3 length: 18 amino acids. The V segment lost 5 bases and the J segment 5 bases; nucleotides outside the gene matches: 14. CDR1 and CDR2 (germline): LGHNA, YNFKEQ. As DNA, the CDR3 is TGTGCCAGCAGCTCCTATCTCCCGACTAGCGGGGCTAACAATGAGCAGTTCTTC. Translating gives CASSSYLPTSGANNEQFF.

The chain employs TRBV28 and TRBJ2-1; 7 bases line up with TRBD1. J lost 4 bases, V lost 6 bases, and 9 bases had no gene match. The CDR3 runs 15 residues. Germline V gene sequence: CDR1 MDHEN, CDR2 SYDVKM. DNA of the CDR3: TGTGCCAGCAGGAGAAACACAGGGGCATACAATGAGCAGTTCTTC. It codes for CASRRNTGAYNEQFF.

The V and J genes are TRBV27 and TRBJ2-1; D is undetermined. V shed 5 bases and J shed 8 bases, with 16 bases lying between them. This CDR3 region has 14 residues. Per germline, CDR1 MNHEY and CDR2 SMNVEV (reference sequence). The CDR3 DNA sequence: TGTGCCAGCAGTCAGGATTCATATATTGATGAGCAGTTCTTC. Translated: CASSQDSYIDEQFF.

This clone was seen a single time. The rearrangement joins TRBV7-3 to TRBJ2-2, with a weak D call TRBD2 (6 bases). Per the germline V gene, CDR1 is SGHTA and CDR2 is FQGTGA. V was clipped by 4 bases and J by 7 bases, with 13 bases between them. The CDR3 is made up of 14 amino acids. The CDR3 bases are TGTGCCAGCAGCTCTTTGGACTACGGCGGGGAGCTGTTTTTT. This encodes CASSSLDYGGELFF.

The chain combines TRBV19 with TRBJ2-3; 14 positions match TRBD2. This CDR3 is built from 16 residues. Per the germline V gene, CDR1 is LNHDA and CDR2 is SQIVND (reference sequence). V lost 6 bases, J lost 5 bases, and 7 bases stayed unmatched. CDR3 loop: CASSLGLAGGQDTQYF. The CDR3 nucleotides read TGTGCCAGTAGCCTCGGACTAGCGGGAGGTCAAGATACGCAGTATTTT.

The chain combines TRBV13 with TRBJ1-1, with D maybe TRBD1 (5 bases). Per the germline V gene, CDR1 is PRHDT and CDR2 is FYEKMQ (reference sequence). The CDR3 covers 13 residues. Trimming cost V 7 bases and J 5 bases, with 14 bases left between them. CDR3 DNA sequence: TGTGCCAGCAAGCAGGGAAGAGGAACTGAAGCTTTCTTT. Its translation: CASKQGRGTEAFF. Filled out from reference TRBV13 and TRBJ1-1, the complete variable domain reads AAGVIQSPRHLIKEKRETATLKCYPIPRHDTVYWYQQGPGQDPQFLISFYEKMQSDKGSIPDRFSAQQFSDYHSELNMSSLELGDSALYFCASKQGRGTEAFFGQGTRLTVV.

V usage is TRBV19 and J usage is TRBJ2-7, with D perhaps matching TRBD2 (6 bases). The germline gives CDR1 LNHDA, CDR2 SQIVND (reference sequence). The V end lost 6 bases, the J end lost 7 bases, and 10 bases lay between the germline ends. CDR3 length equals 11 residues. In nucleotides, the CDR3 is TGTGCCAGTAGGGGGGGAGAGGAGCAGTACTTC. Residues: CASRGGEEQYF.

CDR3 DNA: TGTGCCAGTAGTATCGGGAATAGCAATCAGCCCCAGCATTTT. This codes for CASSIGNSNQPQHF. The V call is TRBV19, the J call TRBJ1-5; D remains ambiguous. The CDR3 has 14 residues. The germline V and J ends were trimmed by 3 bases and 0 bases, with 6 bases remaining between them. Germline loops: CDR1 LNHDA, CDR2 SQIVND (reference sequence).

J is TRBJ2-7 and V is TRBV15; 7 bases are a match to TRBD1. Germline V CDR1 and CDR2: LNHNV, YYDKDF (reference sequence). CDR3 length: 14 residues. V was clipped by 2 bases and J by 5 bases; unmatched bases: 6. The CDR3 nucleotides read TGTGCCACCAGCAGATTCGGGACAGCTGACGAGCAGTACTTC. Protein sequence: CATSRFGTADEQYF.

This clone appeared a single time. This CDR3 reads CASSLRQGSIPAFF. CDR3 DNA: TGTGCCAGCAGCCTCCGACAGGGATCAATCCCGGCTTTCTTT. V is TRBV7-8 and J is TRBJ1-1; 7 positions match TRBD1. Trimming took 5 bases from V and 11 from J; bases not matched to a gene: 14. Germline V lookup: CDR1 SGHVS, CDR2 FQNEAQ. This CDR3 is built from 14 residues.

V is TRBV28 and J is TRBJ1-2; D is ambiguous. The CDR3 is 13 residues long. Germline loops: CDR1 MDHEN, CDR2 SYDVKM. The V end lost 6 bases, the J end lost 3 bases, and 11 bases lay between the germline ends. The CDR3 DNA reads TGTGCCAGCAGAACCCAGAAGTACTATGGCTACACCTTC. Its protein product is CASRTQKYYGYTF.

This clone was recorded only once. V gene TRBV7-8 combines with J gene TRBJ1-1; D is possibly TRBD1 (5 bases). CDR1 and CDR2 from the germline V gene are SGHVS and FQNEAQ. With 5 bases removed from V and 0 bases from J, the gap between germline ends came to 16 bases. The CDR3 loop spans 16 amino acids. CDR3 bases: TGTGCCAGCAGCCCAGGTGGCACAGGCTTGAACACTGAAGCTTTCTTT. This translates into CASSPGGTGLNTEAFF.

Here the CDR3 DNA reads TGTGCCAGCAGCTTTTCCGCGTTGGAGACCCAGTACTTC. As protein: CASSFSALETQYF. This sequence joins TRBV7-9 and TRBJ2-5; D is uncertain. The germline V and J ends were trimmed by 3 bases and 5 bases, with 10 bases remaining between them. Germline V gene lookup returns CDR1 SEHNR and CDR2 FQNEAQ (reference sequence). The CDR3 has 13 amino acids.

CDR3 in amino acids: CASSTKAGGSYEQYF. The CDR3 DNA is TGTGCCAGTAGTACGAAAGCGGGAGGGTCCTACGAGCAGTACTTC. The chain has TRBV19 and TRBJ2-7; TRBD2 agrees at 10 bases. This CDR3 spans 15 amino acids. From germline, CDR1 is LNHDA and CDR2 SQIVND (reference sequence). The V gene end was trimmed by 4 bases and the J gene end by 1 base; junction bases not matched to a gene: 4.

This chain uses TRBV11-2 with TRBJ2-5; 7 bases are a match to TRBD2. V lost 5 bases and J lost 6; bases outside the gene matches: 15. The CDR3 runs to 16 residues. Germline V gene data show CDR1 as SGHAT and CDR2 as FQNNGV. For the CDR3, the DNA is TGTGCCAGCAGCCCATGGGAGGGCGTCGTCGGAAAGACCCAGTACTTC. Amino acid sequence: CASSPWEGVVGKTQYF. The full variable domain, its missing parts supplied by reference TRBV11-2 and TRBJ2-5, is EAGVAQSPRYKIIEKRQSVAFWCNPISGHATLYWYQQILGQGPKLLIQFQNNGVVDDSQLPKDRFSAERLKGVDSTLKIQPAKLEDSAVYLCASSPWEGVVGKTQYFGPGTRLLVL.

V usage is TRBV7-2 and J usage is TRBJ2-7; weak D call: TRBD1 (6 bases). V was trimmed by 2 bases and J by 6 bases, leaving 14 bases between them. The germline CDR1 and CDR2 sequences are SGHTA and FQGNSA. The CDR3 has 14 amino acids. The CDR3 bases are TGTGCCAGCAGCTTAACGACAGTCAGGGGCGAGCAGTACTTC. Its protein is CASSLTTVRGEQYF. The whole variable domain, filled in from reference TRBV7-2 and TRBJ2-7, reads GAGVSQSPSNKVTEKGKDVELRCDPISGHTALYWYRQSLGQGLEFLIYFQGNSAPDKSGLPSDRFSAERTGGSVSTLTIQRTQQEDSAVYLCASSLTTVRGEQYFGPGTRLTVT.

This chain links TRBV5-1 with TRBJ2-7; D possibly corresponds to TRBD1 (6 bases). The CDR3 consists of 11 residues. Germline V gives CDR1 SGHRS, CDR2 YFSETQ. The ends were cut back, 2 bases at V and 7 bases at J, with 7 bases in the middle. This CDR3 reads CASSFGTEQYF. The DNA for the CDR3 is TGCGCCAGCAGCTTTGGGACAGAGCAGTACTTC.

The chain joins TRBV7-2 to TRBJ2-1, with unresolved D. V gave up 2 bases and J gave up 6 bases, with 8 bases separating them. The CDR3 consists of 13 residues. From germline, CDR1 is SGHTA and CDR2 FQGNSA. For the CDR3, the DNA is TGTGCCAGCAGCTTACCACCGGGCAATGAGCAGTTCTTC. Amino acid sequence: CASSLPPGNEQFF.